These 8 T cell receptor beta chains originate from one sample sequenced in a study of prognosis after radiotherapy for stage I lung cancer. Template was genomic DNA; TCR beta CDR3 amplified in two multiplex PCR rounds. First-round PCR used primers specific to each TRBV and TRBJ gene. TCRdb recomputed calls from the multiplex PCR reads with MiXCR, one row per CDR3 protein. The sample includes tens of thousands of distinct CDR3 sequences, 43% of them seen just once. The starting material was PBMCs, obtained before or after stereotactic body radiation therapy (not recorded which). Receptor source: a donor at least 50 years old with non-small cell lung cancer.

This clonotype was seen repeatedly, ten times or more. V gene TRBV6-1 combines with J gene TRBJ2-2, with no clear D. The V end lost 9 bases, the J end lost 6 bases, and 14 bases lay between the germline ends. In germline, CDR1 is MNHNS, CDR2 SASEGT. This CDR3 has 13 amino acids. CDR3 sequence: CASTPLPPGELFF. Here the CDR3 DNA reads TGTGCCAGTACCCCCCTGCCACCCGGGGAGCTGTTTTTT.

To note about this clonotype: A much bigger clone sits one base away, suggesting this may be a read error. The chain joins TRBV4-2 to TRBJ2-5; D remains ambiguous. This CDR3 contains 14 residues. Per the germline V gene, CDR1 is LGHNA and CDR2 is YNFKEQ. The V gene lost 10 bases and the J gene lost 0 bases, with 15 bases spanning the gap. For the CDR3, the DNA is TGTGCCAACAGTCTCGCGGCGTACCAAGAGACCCAGTACTTC. Its translation: CANSLAAYQETQYF.

There are many counts of this clonotype. The chain combines TRBV11-3 with TRBJ2-1, with D possibly being TRBD2 (5 bases). CDR1 is SGHNT and CDR2 is YENEEA in the germline V gene. Between the trimmed V and J ends, which lost 0 bases and 9 bases, there was a span of 9 bases. The CDR3 totals 13 residues. CDR3 residues: CASSLDAGREQFF. For the CDR3, the DNA is TGTGCCAGCAGCTTAGACGCGGGCCGTGAGCAGTTCTTC.

This chain links TRBV6-2 or TRBV6-3 with TRBJ1-2; TRBD1 agrees at 10 bases. CDR3 length: 18 amino acids. Per the germline V gene, CDR1 is MNHEY and CDR2 is SVGEGT. J was trimmed by 4 bases and V by 5 bases; bases with no gene match: 16. Here the CDR3 reads CASSSTGQGVIFSYGYTF. The DNA for the CDR3 is TGTGCCAGCAGTAGCACCGGACAGGGGGTGATTTTTAGCTATGGCTACACCTTC.

The gene calls are TRBV11-3 and TRBJ1-2, with no clear D. V was pared by 1 base and J by 4 bases, with 10 bases between. Germline CDR1 reads SGHNT; CDR2 reads YENEEA. CDR3 length: 14 residues. In DNA form, the CDR3 reads TGTGCCAGCAGCTTAGTGGCGGAGCCCTATGGCTACACCTTC. The encoded protein is CASSLVAEPYGYTF.

About this clonotype itself: Just one base apart from a much larger clone, this may be a read error. The gene calls are TRBV9 and TRBJ2-2; D gene uncertain. Germline-derived CDR1 and CDR2 are SGDLS and YYNGEE. CDR3 length equals 14 residues. V dropped 7 bases and J dropped 3 bases, with 13 bases sitting between them. Here the CDR3 DNA reads TGTGCCAGCCGAAAAGGGTGCGACACCGGGGAGCTGTTTTTT. It specifies CASRKGCDTGELFF.

This clonotype was found many times. The rearrangement uses TRBV9 and TRBJ2-5; no clear D gene. Trimming removed 0 bases from V and 5 bases from J, with 8 bases in between. Per germline, CDR1 SGDLS and CDR2 YYNGEE. CDR3 size: 13 residues. The CDR3 nucleotides are TGTGCCAGCAGCGTAGATGACGGGGAGACCCAGTACTTC. Translated: CASSVDDGETQYF. The whole variable domain, filled in from reference TRBV9 and TRBJ2-5, reads DSGVTQTPKHLITATGQRVTLRCSPRSGDLSVYWYQQSLDQGLQFLIQYYNGEERAKGNILERFSAQQFPDLHSELNLSSLELGDSALYFCASSVDDGETQYFGPGTRLLVL.

This clonotype was seen repeatedly, ten times or more. The genes are TRBV28 and TRBJ1-5, with 10 bases matching TRBD1. The junction had 10 bases not matched to a gene; V was cut back by 8 bases and J by 6 bases. The germline gives CDR1 MDHEN, CDR2 SYDVKM. The CDR3 spans 15 residues. The DNA for the CDR3 is TGTGCCAGCGGAACCTGGACAGGGGGTTCTCAGCCCCAGCATTTT. Its protein is CASGTWTGGSQPQHF. The whole variable domain, remainder taken from reference TRBV28 and TRBJ1-5, is DVKVTQSSRYLVKRTGEKVFLECVQDMDHENMFWYRQDPGLGLRLIYFSYDVKMKEKGDIPEGYSVSREKKERFSLILESASTNQTSMYLCASGTWTGGSQPQHFGDGTRLSIL.